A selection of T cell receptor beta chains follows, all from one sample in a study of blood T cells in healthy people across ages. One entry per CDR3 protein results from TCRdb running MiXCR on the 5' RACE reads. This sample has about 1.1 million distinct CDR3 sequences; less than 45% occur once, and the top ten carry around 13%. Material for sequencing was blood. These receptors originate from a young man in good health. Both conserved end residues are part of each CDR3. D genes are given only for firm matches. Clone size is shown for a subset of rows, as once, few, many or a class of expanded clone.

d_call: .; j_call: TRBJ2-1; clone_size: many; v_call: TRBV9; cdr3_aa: CASSAIDREQFF; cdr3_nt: TGTGCCAGCAGCGCAATCGACAGGGAGCAGTTCTTC
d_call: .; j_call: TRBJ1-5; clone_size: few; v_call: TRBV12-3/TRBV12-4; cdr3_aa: CASRPNLGQPQHF; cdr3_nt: TGTGCCAGCAGGCCAAACCTCGGTCAGCCCCAGCATTTT
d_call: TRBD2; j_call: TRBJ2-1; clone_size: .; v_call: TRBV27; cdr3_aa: CASRRGGMDEQFF; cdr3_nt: TGTGCCAGCAGGCGGGGGGGCATGGATGAGCAGTTCTTC
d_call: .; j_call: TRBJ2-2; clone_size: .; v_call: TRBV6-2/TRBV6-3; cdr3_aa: CASIPDYTGELFF; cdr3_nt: TGTGCCAGCATCCCAGACTACACCGGGGAGCTGTTTTTT
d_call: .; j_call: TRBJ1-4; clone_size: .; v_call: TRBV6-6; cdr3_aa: CASSYASTNEKLFF; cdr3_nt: TGTGCCAGCAGTTACGCGTCCACTAATGAAAAACTGTTTTTT
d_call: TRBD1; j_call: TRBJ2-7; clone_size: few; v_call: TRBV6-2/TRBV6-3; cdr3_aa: CASSSTPGTGYSYEQYF; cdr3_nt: TGTGCCAGCAGTTCGACCCCCGGGACAGGGTACTCCTACGAGCAGTACTTC
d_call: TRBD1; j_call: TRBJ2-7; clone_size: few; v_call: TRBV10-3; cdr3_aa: CAIGTGWDYEQYF; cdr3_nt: TGTGCCATAGGGACAGGGTGGGACTACGAGCAGTACTTC
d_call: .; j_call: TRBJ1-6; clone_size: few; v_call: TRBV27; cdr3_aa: CASSLDRGSPLHF; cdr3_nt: TGTGCCAGCAGTTTGGACAGAGGTTCACCCCTCCACTTT
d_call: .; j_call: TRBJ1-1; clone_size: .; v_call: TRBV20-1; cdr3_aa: CSANSGYGTEAFF; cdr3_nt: TGCAGTGCTAATTCTGGGTATGGCACTGAAGCTTTCTTT
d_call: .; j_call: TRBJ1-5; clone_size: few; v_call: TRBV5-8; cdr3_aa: CASSLAVDLGNQPQHF; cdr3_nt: TGTGCCAGCAGCTTGGCGGTGGATTTGGGCAATCAGCCCCAGCATTTT
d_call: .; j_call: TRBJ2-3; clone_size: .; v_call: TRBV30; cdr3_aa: CAWSAGNTDTQYF; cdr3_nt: TGTGCCTGGAGCGCAGGGAACACAGATACGCAGTATTTT
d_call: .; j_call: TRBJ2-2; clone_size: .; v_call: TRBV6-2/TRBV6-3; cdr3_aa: CASSSGLAFTGELFF; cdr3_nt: TGTGCCAGCTCATCAGGGCTAGCGTTCACCGGGGAGCTGTTTTTT
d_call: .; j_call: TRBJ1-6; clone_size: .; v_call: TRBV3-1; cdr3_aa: CASSEGGQINSPLHF; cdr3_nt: TGTGCCAGCAGTGAAGGTGGACAGATTAATTCACCCCTCCACTTT
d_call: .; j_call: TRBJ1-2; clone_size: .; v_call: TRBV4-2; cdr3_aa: CAGSPASRYGYTF; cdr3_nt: TGTGCCGGCAGCCCAGCGAGCCGCTATGGCTACACCTTC
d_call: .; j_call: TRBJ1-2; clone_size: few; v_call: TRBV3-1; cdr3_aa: CASSQDLGGNGYTF; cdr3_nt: TGTGCCAGCAGCCAAGATCTTGGCGGAAATGGCTACACCTTC
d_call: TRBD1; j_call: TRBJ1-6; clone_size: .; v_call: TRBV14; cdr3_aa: CASSQYSGTGGSPLHF; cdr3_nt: TGTGCCAGCAGCCAATACTCCGGGACAGGGGGATCACCCCTCCACTTT
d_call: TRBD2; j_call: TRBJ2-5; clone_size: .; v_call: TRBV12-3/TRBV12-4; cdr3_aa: CASALAGRQETQYF; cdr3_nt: TGTGCCAGCGCTCTAGCGGGGCGCCAAGAGACCCAGTACTTC
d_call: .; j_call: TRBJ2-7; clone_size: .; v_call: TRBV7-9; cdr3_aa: CASREGDYEQYF; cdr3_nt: TGTGCCAGCAGGGAGGGGGACTACGAGCAGTACTTC
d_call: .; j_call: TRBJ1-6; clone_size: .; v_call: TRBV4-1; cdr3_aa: CASSQVAGVNSPLHF; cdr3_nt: TGCGCCAGCAGCCAAGTGGCCGGGGTCAATTCACCCCTCCACTTT
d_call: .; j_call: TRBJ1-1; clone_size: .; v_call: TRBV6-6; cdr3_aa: CASSPRTSLNTEAFF; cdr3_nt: TGTGCCAGCAGCCCTAGGACATCCCTGAACACTGAAGCTTTCTTT
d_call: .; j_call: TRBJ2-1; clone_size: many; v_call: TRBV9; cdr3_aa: CASSVGDPYNEQFF; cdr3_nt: TGTGCCAGCAGCGTAGGGGACCCCTACAATGAGCAGTTCTTC
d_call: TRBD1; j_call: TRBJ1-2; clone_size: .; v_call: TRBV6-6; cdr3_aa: CASRRSLGGNYGHTF; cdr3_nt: TGTGCCAGCAGAAGGTCTTTAGGGGGCAACTATGGCCACACCTTC